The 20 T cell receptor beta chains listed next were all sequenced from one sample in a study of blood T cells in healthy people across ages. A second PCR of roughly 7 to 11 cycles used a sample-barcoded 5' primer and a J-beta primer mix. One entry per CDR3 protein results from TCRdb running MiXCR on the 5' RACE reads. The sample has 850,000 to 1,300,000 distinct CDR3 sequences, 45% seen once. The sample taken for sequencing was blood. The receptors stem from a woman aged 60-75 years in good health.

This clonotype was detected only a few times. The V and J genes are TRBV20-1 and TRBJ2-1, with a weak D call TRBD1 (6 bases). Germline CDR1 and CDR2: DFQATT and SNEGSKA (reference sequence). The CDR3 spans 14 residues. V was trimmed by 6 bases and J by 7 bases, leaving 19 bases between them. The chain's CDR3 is CSAPTPFRGNEQFF. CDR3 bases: TGCAGTGCCCCGACCCCCTTCAGGGGTAATGAGCAGTTCTTC.

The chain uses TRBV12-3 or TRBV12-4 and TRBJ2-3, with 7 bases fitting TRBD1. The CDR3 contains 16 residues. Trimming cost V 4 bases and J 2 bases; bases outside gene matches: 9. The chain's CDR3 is CASSYPRTGDTDTQYF. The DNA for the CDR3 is TGTGCCAGCAGTTACCCGCGGACAGGAGACACAGATACGCAGTATTTT.

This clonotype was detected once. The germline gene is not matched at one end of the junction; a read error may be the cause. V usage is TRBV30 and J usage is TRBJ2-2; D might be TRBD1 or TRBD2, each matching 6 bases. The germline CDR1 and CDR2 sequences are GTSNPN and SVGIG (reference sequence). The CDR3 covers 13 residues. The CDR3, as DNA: TGTGCCTCCTTCGAGGGGGGCACCGTGGAGCTGTTTTTT. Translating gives CASFEGGTVELFF.

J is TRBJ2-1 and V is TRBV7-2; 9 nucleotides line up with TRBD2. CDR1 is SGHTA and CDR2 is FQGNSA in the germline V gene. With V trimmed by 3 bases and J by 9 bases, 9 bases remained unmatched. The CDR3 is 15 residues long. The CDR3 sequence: CASSFTSGLHSEQFF. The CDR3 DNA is TGTGCCAGCAGCTTCACTAGCGGGCTCCACAGTGAGCAGTTCTTC.

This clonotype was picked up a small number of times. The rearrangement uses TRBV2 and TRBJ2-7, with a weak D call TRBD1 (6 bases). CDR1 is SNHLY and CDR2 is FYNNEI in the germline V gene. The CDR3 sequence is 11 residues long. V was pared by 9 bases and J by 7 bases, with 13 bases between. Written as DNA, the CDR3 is TGTGCCAGTACAGGGTCTGCAGAGCAGTACTTC. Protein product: CASTGSAEQYF.

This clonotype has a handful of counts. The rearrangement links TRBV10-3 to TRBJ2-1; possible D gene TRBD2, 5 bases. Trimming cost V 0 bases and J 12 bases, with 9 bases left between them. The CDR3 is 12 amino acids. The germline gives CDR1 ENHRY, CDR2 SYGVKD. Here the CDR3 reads CAISESAEWQFF. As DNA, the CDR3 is TGTGCCATCAGTGAGTCAGCGGAATGGCAGTTCTTC.

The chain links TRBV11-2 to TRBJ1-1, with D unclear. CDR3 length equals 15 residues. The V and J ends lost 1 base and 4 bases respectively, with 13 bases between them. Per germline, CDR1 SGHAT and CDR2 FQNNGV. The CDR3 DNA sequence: TGTGCCAGCAGCTTAGGAACCGTGATCCGCACTGAAGCTTTCTTT. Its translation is CASSLGTVIRTEAFF.

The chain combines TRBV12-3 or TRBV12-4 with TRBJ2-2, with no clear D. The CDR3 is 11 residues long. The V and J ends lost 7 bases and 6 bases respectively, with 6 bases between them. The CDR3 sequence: CASNLAGELFF. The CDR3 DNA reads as TGTGCCAGCAACCTTGCCGGGGAGCTGTTTTTT.

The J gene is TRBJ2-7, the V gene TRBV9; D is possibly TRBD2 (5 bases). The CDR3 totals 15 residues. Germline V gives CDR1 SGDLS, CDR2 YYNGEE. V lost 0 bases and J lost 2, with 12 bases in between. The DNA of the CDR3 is TGTGCCAGCAGCGTAGTTTTACTCGGGACCTACGAGCAGTACTTC. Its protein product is CASSVVLLGTYEQYF.

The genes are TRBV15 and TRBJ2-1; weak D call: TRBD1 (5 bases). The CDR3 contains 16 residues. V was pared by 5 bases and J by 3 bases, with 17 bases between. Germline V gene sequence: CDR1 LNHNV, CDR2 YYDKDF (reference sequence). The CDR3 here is CATSGPWGRGYNEQFF. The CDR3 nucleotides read TGTGCCACCAGCGGCCCATGGGGCAGAGGCTACAATGAGCAGTTCTTC.

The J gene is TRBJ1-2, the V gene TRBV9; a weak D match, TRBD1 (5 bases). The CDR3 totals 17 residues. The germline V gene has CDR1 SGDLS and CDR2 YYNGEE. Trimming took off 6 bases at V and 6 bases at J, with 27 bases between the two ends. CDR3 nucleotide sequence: TGTGCCAGCACCTCAAATCGCGGGGCGAAGCCGAATAATGGCTACACCTTC. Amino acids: CASTSNRGAKPNNGYTF. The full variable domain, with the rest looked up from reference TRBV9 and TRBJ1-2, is DSGVTQTPKHLITATGQRVTLRCSPRSGDLSVYWYQQSLDQGLQFLIQYYNGEERAKGNILERFSAQQFPDLHSELNLSSLELGDSALYFCASTSNRGAKPNNGYTFGSGTRLTVV.

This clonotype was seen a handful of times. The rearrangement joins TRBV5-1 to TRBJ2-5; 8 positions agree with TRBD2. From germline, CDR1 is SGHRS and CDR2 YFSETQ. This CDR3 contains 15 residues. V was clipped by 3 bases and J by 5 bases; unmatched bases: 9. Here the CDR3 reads CASSSDGTSGETQYF. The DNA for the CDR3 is TGCGCCAGCAGCTCAGACGGGACTAGTGGGGAGACCCAGTACTTC.

The DNA of the CDR3 is TGTGCCAGCAGTTTTTCCGACAGTTCCAATGAGCAGTTCTTC. This translates into CASSFSDSSNEQFF. The genes are TRBV6-5 and TRBJ2-1; TRBD1 is a possible D gene (5 bases). This CDR3 has 14 residues. Trimming took 4 bases from V and 6 from J, leaving 13 bases between them. Germline lookup yields CDR1 MNHEY and CDR2 SVGAGI.

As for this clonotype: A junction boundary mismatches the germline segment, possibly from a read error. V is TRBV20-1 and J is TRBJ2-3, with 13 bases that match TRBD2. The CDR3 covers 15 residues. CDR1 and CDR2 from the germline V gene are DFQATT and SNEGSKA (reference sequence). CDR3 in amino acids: CSVRRTSGRIATQYF. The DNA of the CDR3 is TGCAGTGTTAGAAGGACTAGCGGGAGAATAGCTACGCAGTATTTT.

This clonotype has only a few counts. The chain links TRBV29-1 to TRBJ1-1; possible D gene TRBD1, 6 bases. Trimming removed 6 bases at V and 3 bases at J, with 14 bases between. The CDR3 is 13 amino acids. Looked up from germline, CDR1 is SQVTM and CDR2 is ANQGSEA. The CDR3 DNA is TGCAGCGTGGTAAAAGGGGGTTACACTGAAGCTTTCTTT. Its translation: CSVVKGGYTEAFF.

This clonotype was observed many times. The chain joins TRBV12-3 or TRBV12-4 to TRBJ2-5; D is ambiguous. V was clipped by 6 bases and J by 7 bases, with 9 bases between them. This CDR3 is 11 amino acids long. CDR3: CASSFGGTQYF. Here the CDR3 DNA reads TGTGCCAGCAGCTTTGGCGGGACCCAGTACTTC.

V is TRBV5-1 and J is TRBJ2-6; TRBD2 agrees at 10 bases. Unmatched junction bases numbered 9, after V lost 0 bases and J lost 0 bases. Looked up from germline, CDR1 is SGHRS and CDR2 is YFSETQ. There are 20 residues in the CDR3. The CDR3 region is CASSLGSPGLALSGANVLTF. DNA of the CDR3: TGCGCCAGCAGCTTGGGATCCCCGGGACTAGCGCTCTCTGGGGCCAACGTCCTGACTTTC.

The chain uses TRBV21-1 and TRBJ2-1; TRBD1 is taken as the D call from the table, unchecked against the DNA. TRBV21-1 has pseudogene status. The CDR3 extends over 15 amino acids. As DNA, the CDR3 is TGTGCCAGGGGATTTACGGGACCCAGGGCTGTTGAGCAGTTCTTC. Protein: CARGFTGPRAVEQFF.

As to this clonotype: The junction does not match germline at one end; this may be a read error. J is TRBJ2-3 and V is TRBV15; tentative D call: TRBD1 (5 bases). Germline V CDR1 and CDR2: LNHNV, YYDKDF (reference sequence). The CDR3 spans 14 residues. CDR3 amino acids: CATSRGSSTGTQYF. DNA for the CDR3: TGTGCCACCAGCAGAGGCAGTAGCACAGGTACGCAGTATTTT.

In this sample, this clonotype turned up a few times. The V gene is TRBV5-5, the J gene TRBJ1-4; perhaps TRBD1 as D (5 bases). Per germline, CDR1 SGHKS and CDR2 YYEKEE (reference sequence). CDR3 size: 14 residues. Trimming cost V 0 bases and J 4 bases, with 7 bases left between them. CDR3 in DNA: TGTGCCAGCAGCTTGGGCAGGGATAATGAAAAACTGTTTTTT. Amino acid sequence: CASSLGRDNEKLFF.